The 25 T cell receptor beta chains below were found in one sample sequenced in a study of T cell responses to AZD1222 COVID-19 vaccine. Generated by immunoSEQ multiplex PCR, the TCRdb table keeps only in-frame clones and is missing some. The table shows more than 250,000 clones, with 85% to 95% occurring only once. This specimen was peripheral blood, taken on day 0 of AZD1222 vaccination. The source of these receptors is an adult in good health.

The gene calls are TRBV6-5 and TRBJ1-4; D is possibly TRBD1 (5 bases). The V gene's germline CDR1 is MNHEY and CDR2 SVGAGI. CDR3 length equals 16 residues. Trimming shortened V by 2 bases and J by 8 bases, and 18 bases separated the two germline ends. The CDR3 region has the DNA TGTGCCAGCAGTTACCACCCGACAGCCGTGGGAGAAAAACTGTTTTTT. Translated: CASSYHPTAVGEKLFF.

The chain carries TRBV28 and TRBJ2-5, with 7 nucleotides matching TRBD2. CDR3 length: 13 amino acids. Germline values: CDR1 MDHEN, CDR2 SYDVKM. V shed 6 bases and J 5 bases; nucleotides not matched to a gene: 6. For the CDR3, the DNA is TGTGCCAGCAGGTGGGGGGGGATTGAGACCCAGTACTTC. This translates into CASRWGGIETQYF.

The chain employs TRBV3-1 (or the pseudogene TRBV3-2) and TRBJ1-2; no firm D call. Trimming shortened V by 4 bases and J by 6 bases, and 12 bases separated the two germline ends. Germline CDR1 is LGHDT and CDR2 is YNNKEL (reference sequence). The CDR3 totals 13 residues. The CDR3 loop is CASSPAKSHGYTF. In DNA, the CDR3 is TGTGCCAGCAGCCCAGCCAAGTCCCATGGCTACACCTTC.

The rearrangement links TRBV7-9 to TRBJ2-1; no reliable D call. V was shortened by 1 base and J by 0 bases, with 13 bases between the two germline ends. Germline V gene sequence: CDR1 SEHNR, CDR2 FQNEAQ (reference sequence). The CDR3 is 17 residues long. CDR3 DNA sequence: TGTGCCAGCAGCTTAGGGTCGGCTTCGAGCTCCTACAATGAGCAGTTCTTC. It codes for CASSLGSASSSYNEQFF. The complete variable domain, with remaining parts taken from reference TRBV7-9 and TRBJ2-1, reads DTGVSQNPRHKITKRGQNVTFRCDPISEHNRLYWYRQTLGQGPEFLTYFQNEAQLEKSRLLSDRFSAERPKGSFSTLEIQRTEQGDSAMYLCASSLGSASSSYNEQFFGPGTRLTVL.

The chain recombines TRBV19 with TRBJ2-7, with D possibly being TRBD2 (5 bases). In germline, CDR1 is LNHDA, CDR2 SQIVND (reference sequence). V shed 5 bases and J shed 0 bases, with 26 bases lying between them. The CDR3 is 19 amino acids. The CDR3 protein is CASSPYKIWAGENSYEQYF. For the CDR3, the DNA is TGTGCCAGTAGTCCTTATAAAATTTGGGCGGGCGAAAACTCCTACGAGCAGTACTTC. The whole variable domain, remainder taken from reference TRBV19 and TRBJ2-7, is DGGITQSPKYLFRKEGQNVTLSCEQNLNHDAMYWYRQDPGQGLRLIYYSQIVNDFQKGDIAEGYSVSREKKESFPLTVTSAQKNPTAFYLCASSPYKIWAGENSYEQYFGPGTRLTVT.

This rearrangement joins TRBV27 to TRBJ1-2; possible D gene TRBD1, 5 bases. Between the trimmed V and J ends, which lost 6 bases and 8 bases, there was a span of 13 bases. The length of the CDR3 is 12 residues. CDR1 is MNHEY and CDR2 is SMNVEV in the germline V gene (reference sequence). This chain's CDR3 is CASRLSGGGYTF. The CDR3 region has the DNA TGTGCCAGCAGGTTGAGTGGGGGGGGCTACACCTTC.

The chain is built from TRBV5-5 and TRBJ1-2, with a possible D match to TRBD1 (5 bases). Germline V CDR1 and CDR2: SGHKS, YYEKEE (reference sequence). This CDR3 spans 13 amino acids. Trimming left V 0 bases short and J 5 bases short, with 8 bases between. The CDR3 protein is CASSLAGGYGYTF. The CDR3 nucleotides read TGTGCCAGCAGCTTGGCGGGGGGTTATGGCTACACCTTC.

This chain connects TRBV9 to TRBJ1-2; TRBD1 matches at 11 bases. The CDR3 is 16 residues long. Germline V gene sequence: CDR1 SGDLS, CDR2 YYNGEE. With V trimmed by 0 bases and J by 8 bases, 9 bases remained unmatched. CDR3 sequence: CASSVGGQGASGGYTF. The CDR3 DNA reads TGTGCCAGCAGCGTAGGAGGACAGGGGGCTTCTGGCGGCTACACCTTC.

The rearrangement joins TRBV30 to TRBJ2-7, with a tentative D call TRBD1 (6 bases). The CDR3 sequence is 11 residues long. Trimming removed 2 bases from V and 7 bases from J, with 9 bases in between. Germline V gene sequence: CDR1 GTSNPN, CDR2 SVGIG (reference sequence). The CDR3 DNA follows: TGTGCCTGGAGTCTCCAGGGGGAGCAGTACTTC. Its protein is CAWSLQGEQYF.

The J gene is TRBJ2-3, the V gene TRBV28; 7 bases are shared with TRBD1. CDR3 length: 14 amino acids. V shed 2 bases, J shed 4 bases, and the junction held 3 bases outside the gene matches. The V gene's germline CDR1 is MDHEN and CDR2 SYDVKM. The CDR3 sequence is CASSLNQGADTQYF. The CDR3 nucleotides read TGTGCCAGCAGTTTAAATCAGGGGGCAGATACGCAGTATTTT.

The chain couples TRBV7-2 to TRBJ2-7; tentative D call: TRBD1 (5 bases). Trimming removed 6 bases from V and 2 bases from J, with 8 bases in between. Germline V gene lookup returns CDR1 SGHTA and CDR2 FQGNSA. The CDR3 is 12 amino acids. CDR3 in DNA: TGTGCCAGCAGACAGGACGCCTACGAGCAGTACTTC. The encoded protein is CASRQDAYEQYF.

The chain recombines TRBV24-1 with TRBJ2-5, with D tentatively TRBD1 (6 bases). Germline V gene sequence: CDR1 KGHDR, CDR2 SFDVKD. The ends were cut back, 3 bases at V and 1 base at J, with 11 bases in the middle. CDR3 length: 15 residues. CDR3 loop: CATSDPGQFQETQYF. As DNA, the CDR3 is TGTGCCACCAGTGATCCTGGACAGTTCCAAGAGACCCAGTACTTC.

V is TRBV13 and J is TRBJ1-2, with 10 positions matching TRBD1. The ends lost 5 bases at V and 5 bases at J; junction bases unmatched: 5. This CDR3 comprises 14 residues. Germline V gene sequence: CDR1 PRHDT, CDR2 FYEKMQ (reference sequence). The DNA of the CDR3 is TGTGCCAGCAGCCCGAGGGGACAGGGGTATGGCTACACCTTC. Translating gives CASSPRGQGYGYTF.

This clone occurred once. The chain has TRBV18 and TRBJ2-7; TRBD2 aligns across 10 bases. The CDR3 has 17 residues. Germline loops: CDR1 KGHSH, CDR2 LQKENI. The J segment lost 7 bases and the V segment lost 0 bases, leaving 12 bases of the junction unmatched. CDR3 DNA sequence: TGTGCCAGCTCACCACCGTCGAGCGGGAGGGCCTCAGGAGAGCAGTACTTC. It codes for CASSPPSSGRASGEQYF.

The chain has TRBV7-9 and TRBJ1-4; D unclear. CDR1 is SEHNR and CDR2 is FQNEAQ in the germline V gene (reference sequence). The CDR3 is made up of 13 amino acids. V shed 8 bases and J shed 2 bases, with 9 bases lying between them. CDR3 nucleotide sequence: TGTGCCAGCGCCCGGGGTACTAATGAAAAACTGTTTTTT. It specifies CASARGTNEKLFF.

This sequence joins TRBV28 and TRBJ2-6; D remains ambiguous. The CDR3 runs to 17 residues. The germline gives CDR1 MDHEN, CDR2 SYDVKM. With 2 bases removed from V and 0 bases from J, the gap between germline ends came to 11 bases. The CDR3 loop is CASSLRVGGSGANVLTF. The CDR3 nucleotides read TGTGCCAGCAGTTTAAGGGTCGGTGGCTCTGGGGCCAACGTCCTGACTTTC. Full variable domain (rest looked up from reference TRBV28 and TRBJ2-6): DVKVTQSSRYLVKRTGEKVFLECVQDMDHENMFWYRQDPGLGLRLIYFSYDVKMKEKGDIPEGYSVSREKKERFSLILESASTNQTSMYLCASSLRVGGSGANVLTFGAGSRLTVL.

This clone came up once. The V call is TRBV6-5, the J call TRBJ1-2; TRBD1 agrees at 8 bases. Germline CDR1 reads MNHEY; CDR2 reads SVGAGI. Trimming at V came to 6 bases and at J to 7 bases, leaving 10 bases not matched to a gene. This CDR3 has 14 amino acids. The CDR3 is CASRSDREIRGYTF. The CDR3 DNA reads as TGTGCCAGCAGGTCGGACAGGGAGATTCGTGGCTACACCTTC.

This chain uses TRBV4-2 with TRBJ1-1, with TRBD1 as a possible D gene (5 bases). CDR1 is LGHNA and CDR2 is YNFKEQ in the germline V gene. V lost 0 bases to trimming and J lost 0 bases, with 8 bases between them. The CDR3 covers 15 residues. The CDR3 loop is CASSQEGTLNTEAFF. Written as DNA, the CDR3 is TGTGCCAGCAGCCAAGAGGGGACCCTGAACACTGAAGCTTTCTTT.

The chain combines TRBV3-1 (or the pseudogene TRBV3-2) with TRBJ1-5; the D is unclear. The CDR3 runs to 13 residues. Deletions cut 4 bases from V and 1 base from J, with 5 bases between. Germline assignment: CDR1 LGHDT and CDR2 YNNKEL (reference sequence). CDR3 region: CASSLWSNQPQHF. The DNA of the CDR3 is TGTGCCAGCAGCCTGTGGAGCAATCAGCCCCAGCATTTT.

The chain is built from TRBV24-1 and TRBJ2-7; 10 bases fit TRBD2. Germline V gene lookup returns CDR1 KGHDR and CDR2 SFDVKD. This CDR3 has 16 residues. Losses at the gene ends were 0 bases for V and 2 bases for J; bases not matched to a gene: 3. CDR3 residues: CATSDLRTSGAYEQYF. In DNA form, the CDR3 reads TGTGCCACCAGTGATTTGCGGACTAGCGGCGCCTACGAGCAGTACTTC.

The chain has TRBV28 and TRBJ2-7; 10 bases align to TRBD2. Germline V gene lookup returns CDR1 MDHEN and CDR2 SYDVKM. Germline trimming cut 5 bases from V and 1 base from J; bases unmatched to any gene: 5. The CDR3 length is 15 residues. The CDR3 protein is CASSPLAGSSYEQYF. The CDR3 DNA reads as TGTGCCAGCAGTCCACTAGCGGGATCGTCCTACGAGCAGTACTTC.

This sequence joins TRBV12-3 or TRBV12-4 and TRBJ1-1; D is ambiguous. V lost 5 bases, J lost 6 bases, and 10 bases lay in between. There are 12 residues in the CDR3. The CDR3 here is CASSRAGAEAFF. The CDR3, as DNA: TGTGCCAGCAGTAGGGCGGGCGCTGAAGCTTTCTTT.

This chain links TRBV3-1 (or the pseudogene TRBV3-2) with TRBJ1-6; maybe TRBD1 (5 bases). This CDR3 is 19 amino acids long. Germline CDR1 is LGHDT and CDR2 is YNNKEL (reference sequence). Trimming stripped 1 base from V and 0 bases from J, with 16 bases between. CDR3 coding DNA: TGTGCCAGCAGCCAAGGGCCAGGGAAGGCGACCTCCTATAATTCACCCCTCCACTTT. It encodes CASSQGPGKATSYNSPLHF.

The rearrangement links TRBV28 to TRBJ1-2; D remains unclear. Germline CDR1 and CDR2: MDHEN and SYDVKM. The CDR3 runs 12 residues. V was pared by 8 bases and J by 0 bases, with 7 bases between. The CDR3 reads CASGTANYGYTF. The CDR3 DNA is TGTGCCAGCGGCACAGCTAACTATGGCTACACCTTC.

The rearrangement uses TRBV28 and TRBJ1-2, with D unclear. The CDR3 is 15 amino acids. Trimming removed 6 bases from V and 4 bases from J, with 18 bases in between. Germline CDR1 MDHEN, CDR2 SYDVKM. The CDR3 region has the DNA TGTGCCAGCAGCCAACCTCCCACGGAGACCTATGGCTACACCTTC. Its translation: CASSQPPTETYGYTF.